This T cell receptor beta chain comes out of a study of CD8 T cells in ankylosing spondylitis. 5'-RACE, quantitative and with molecular barcodes, yielded the TCR beta libraries. One entry per CDR3 protein, called by TCRdb with MiXCR from the 5' RACE reads. The table has tens of thousands of distinct CDR3 sequences, 6.2% seen once. There are many counts of this clonotype. Its antigen is unidentified. Study observations and caveats: A TCR beta motif of roughly eight highly homologous variants appeared characteristic of ankylosing spondylitis blood.

CDR1 SGHVS and CDR2 FQNEAQ come from the germline V gene. This CDR3 region has 18 residues. V shed 0 bases, J shed 3 bases, and the junction held 13 bases outside the gene matches. Material: synovial fluid, either unsorted or a sorted T cell fraction (not recorded which). This chain connects TRBV7-8 to TRBJ2-7; 8 positions agree with TRBD1. The receptor's source is a male donor with ankylosing spondylitis. The chain's CDR3 is CASSLARTGGFLNYEQYF. The CDR3 DNA is TGTGCCAGCAGCTTAGCCAGAACAGGGGGATTCCTCAACTACGAGCAGTACTTC.